This T cell receptor (beta chain) was sequenced for a study of blood T cell repertoires in COVID-19. As originally analysed: For nucleated cells, counts were estimated from reference gene primer amplification. Measured with immunoSEQ multiplex PCR; TCRdb has only the in-frame clones, and not every one. Clonal size and the V and J genes are those of that table, whereas D and trimming came from the DNA. The sample contains approximately 210,000 clones, 80% to 85% of which appear only once. The germline V gene encodes CDR1 MDHEN and CDR2 SYDVKM. The CDR3 extends over 15 amino acids. Trimming shortened V by 10 bases and J by 5 bases, and 21 bases separated the two germline ends.

J is TRBJ1-5 and V is TRBV28, with D maybe TRBD1 (6 bases). The receptor was isolated from a man aged 25-40 years with active or convalescent COVID-19. Source material: peripheral blood. The CDR3 loop is CATSSPDRKYQPQHF. The CDR3 DNA sequence: TGTGCCACCAGCAGCCCCGACAGGAAATATCAGCCCCAGCATTTT.